Below are 23 T cell receptor beta chains sequenced from a single sample in a study of lymphopenia after photon versus proton radiotherapy (dated by TCRdb to between 2017 and 2020). Library method: the immunoSEQ multiplex PCR assay. TCRdb stores this immuneACCESS table with in-frame sequences only. Part of the clones is absent; in the studies checked, under half of the shortfall reflects unresolved V genes, and no reason is known for the rest. The sample table shows some 16,000 clones, and around 80% are seen once. The ten largest account for 20% to 25% of the sample. The sample here was peripheral blood, taken from a patient treated with proton-based radiotherapy. The receptor set was obtained from a man between 65 and 85 years old with pancreatic cancer.

The chain recombines TRBV6-5 with TRBJ1-2; D unclear. The V and J ends lost 0 bases and 4 bases respectively, with 15 bases between them. This CDR3 has 16 residues. Per germline, CDR1 MNHEY and CDR2 SVGAGI. The CDR3 protein is CASSYSLGSGPYGYTF. In DNA, the CDR3 is TGTGCCAGCAGTTACTCTCTGGGCTCTGGTCCCTATGGCTACACCTTC.

The chain combines TRBV25-1 with TRBJ1-2, with 9 bases aligning to TRBD1. The CDR3 consists of 15 residues. With 10 bases clipped from V and 1 base from J, the junction kept 10 bases outside the gene matches. Germline-derived CDR1 and CDR2 are MGHDK and SYGVNS. The CDR3 DNA reads as TGTGCCACCTCCAACAGGGGGCCGAGTAACTATGGCTACACCTTC. As protein: CATSNRGPSNYGYTF.

The genes are TRBV5-6 and TRBJ2-7; 13 nucleotides line up with TRBD2. The junction had 7 bases not matched to a gene; V was cut back by 1 base and J by 6 bases. The CDR3 runs 16 residues. CDR1 SGHDT and CDR2 YYEEEE come from the germline V gene. The CDR3 DNA is TGTGCCAGCAGCTTGATACTAGCGGGAGGGGGCTTCGAGCAGTACTTC. Protein sequence: CASSLILAGGGFEQYF.

J is TRBJ2-5 and V is TRBV5-1; 7 bases fit TRBD1. V lost 0 bases and J lost 5; bases outside the gene matches: 10. The CDR3 length is 16 residues. Per germline, CDR1 SGHRS and CDR2 YFSETQ. CDR3 loop: CASSLDLQGIGETQYF. Written as DNA, the CDR3 is TGCGCCAGCAGCTTGGATTTACAGGGGATCGGGGAGACCCAGTACTTC.

The J gene is TRBJ1-1, the V gene TRBV7-8; perhaps TRBD1 as D (5 bases). Trimming pared 3 bases from V and 1 base from J, leaving 12 bases between. Germline lookup yields CDR1 SGHVS and CDR2 FQNEAQ. This CDR3 is built from 15 residues. CDR3 residues: CASSFGYGGNTEAFF. The CDR3 DNA sequence: TGTGCCAGCAGCTTTGGTTACGGGGGGAACACTGAAGCTTTCTTT.

The rearrangement links TRBV5-4 to TRBJ2-1, with 7 bases aligning to TRBD1. V was pared by 1 base and J by 3 bases, with 4 bases of the junction left unmatched. Germline values: CDR1 SGHNT, CDR2 YYREEE (reference sequence). CDR3 length equals 15 residues. The CDR3 DNA follows: TGTGCCAGCAGCTTGCAGGGACAGCTCTACAATGAGCAGTTCTTC. As protein: CASSLQGQLYNEQFF.

The gene calls are TRBV18 and TRBJ1-4; weak D call: TRBD1 (6 bases). The CDR3 extends over 13 amino acids. Trimming removed 6 bases at V and 8 bases at J, with 13 bases between. The V gene's germline CDR1 is KGHSH and CDR2 LQKENI. The CDR3 region has the DNA TGTGCCAGCTCCCCGGAAGGGGGAGAAAAACTGTTTTTT. This sequence encodes CASSPEGGEKLFF.

The V call is TRBV2, the J call TRBJ1-5, with a possible D match to TRBD1 (5 bases). The CDR3 covers 16 residues. From germline, CDR1 is SNHLY and CDR2 FYNNEI. Between the trimmed V and J ends, which lost 6 bases and 0 bases, there was a span of 15 bases. CDR3 region: CASSPRQLNSNQPQHF. DNA of the CDR3: TGTGCCAGCAGCCCCCGACAGTTAAATAGCAATCAGCCCCAGCATTTT.

The genes are TRBV20-1 and TRBJ1-2; D might be TRBD1 (6 bases). The CDR3 totals 11 residues. Between the trimmed V and J ends, which lost 6 bases and 8 bases, there was a span of 13 bases. Germline assignment: CDR1 DFQATT and CDR2 SNEGSKA (reference sequence). CDR3 sequence reads: CSARNREGYTF. Here the CDR3 DNA reads TGCAGTGCCAGGAACAGGGAGGGCTACACCTTC.

CDR3 bases: TGTGCCAGCAGCTTAACAGGGGTTGATGCTGAAGCTTTCTTT. It is translated as CASSLTGVDAEAFF. This chain links TRBV11-2 with TRBJ1-1; TRBD1 aligns across 7 bases. V lost 2 bases and J lost 6; bases outside the gene matches: 6. The V gene's germline CDR1 is SGHAT and CDR2 FQNNGV. This CDR3 has 14 amino acids.

The gene calls are TRBV4-1 and TRBJ2-5, with D possibly being TRBD2 (6 bases). This CDR3 has 12 amino acids. CDR1 is MGHRA, CDR2 YSYEKL, per germline. V was shortened by 1 base and J by 7 bases, with 7 bases between the two germline ends. CDR3 sequence (DNA): TGCGCCAGCAGCCAAGCCGGGGGGACCCAGTACTTC. This gives the protein CASSQAGGTQYF.

The chain recombines TRBV14 with TRBJ2-3, with D hard to call. This CDR3 contains 16 residues. Trimming left V 1 base short and J 1 base short, with 12 bases between. CDR1 is SGHDN, CDR2 FVKESK, per germline. The CDR3 is CASSQVWTSRTDTQYF. For the CDR3, the DNA is TGTGCCAGCAGCCAAGTTTGGACGTCTCGCACAGATACGCAGTATTTT.

This clone was counted between two and nine times. J is TRBJ2-3 and V is TRBV2; 9 bases agree with TRBD2. This CDR3 region has 17 residues. The germline CDR1 and CDR2 sequences are SNHLY and FYNNEI. After removal of 0 bases from V and 2 bases from J, the junction contained 6 bases not matched to a gene. CDR3 amino acids: CASSEAGSGGYTDTQYF. In nucleotides, the CDR3 is TGTGCCAGCAGTGAAGCGGGGAGCGGGGGGTACACAGATACGCAGTATTTT.

This rearrangement joins TRBV6-6 to TRBJ1-1, with a tentative D call TRBD1 (5 bases). The CDR3 covers 14 residues. The V end lost 2 bases, the J end lost 6 bases, and 13 bases lay between the germline ends. From germline, CDR1 is MNHNY and CDR2 SVGAGI (reference sequence). The CDR3 protein is CASSYRGGASEAFF. The CDR3, as DNA: TGTGCCAGCAGTTACCGGGGAGGGGCTTCTGAAGCTTTCTTT.

J is TRBJ2-5 and V is TRBV6-1, with 8 bases aligning to TRBD2. The V gene's germline CDR1 is MNHNS and CDR2 SASEGT. Germline trimming cut 6 bases from V and 3 bases from J; bases unmatched to any gene: 3. The CDR3 length is 13 residues. DNA for the CDR3: TGTGCCAGCAGACTTAGCGGGAAAGAGACCCAGTACTTC. The encoded protein is CASRLSGKETQYF.

The V and J genes are TRBV7-2 and TRBJ2-7; D is uncertain. Trimming cost V 5 bases and J 3 bases, with 11 bases left between them. This CDR3 spans 13 amino acids. CDR1 and CDR2 (germline): SGHTA, FQGNSA. As DNA, the CDR3 is TGTGCCAGCAGCCCATGGGGATACTACGAGCAGTACTTC. Residues: CASSPWGYYEQYF.

Only one count was recorded for this clone. The chain carries TRBV7-3 and TRBJ1-1; a weak D match, TRBD1 (6 bases). Deletions cut 5 bases from V and 4 bases from J, with 20 bases between. This CDR3 is 16 amino acids long. The germline V gene encodes CDR1 SGHTA and CDR2 FQGTGA. The CDR3 nucleotides are TGTGCCAGCAGCCTTCAAGGGAGGGGGTATGGCACTGAAGCTTTCTTT. It translates to CASSLQGRGYGTEAFF.

The chain has TRBV7-3 and TRBJ2-7; 7 positions agree with TRBD2. With V trimmed by 7 bases and J by 2 bases, 11 bases remained unmatched. CDR1 is SGHTA and CDR2 is FQGTGA in the germline V gene. The CDR3 sequence is 15 residues long. CDR3 coding DNA: TGTGCCAGCACCCCGGTCCAGCGGGGAGCCTACGAGCAGTACTTC. This gives the protein CASTPVQRGAYEQYF.

V usage is TRBV9 and J usage is TRBJ1-3; tentative D call: TRBD1 (6 bases). This CDR3 has 15 amino acids. The V gene lost 4 bases and the J gene lost 2 bases, with 13 bases spanning the gap. Germline lookup yields CDR1 SGDLS and CDR2 YYNGEE. The DNA of the CDR3 is TGTGCCAGCAGCCCTCGGGAGGGGGCTGGAAACACCATATATTTT. Amino acids: CASSPREGAGNTIYF. Full variable domain (rest looked up from reference TRBV9 and TRBJ1-3): DSGVTQTPKHLITATGQRVTLRCSPRSGDLSVYWYQQSLDQGLQFLIQYYNGEERAKGNILERFSAQQFPDLHSELNLSSLELGDSALYFCASSPREGAGNTIYFGEGSWLTVV.

The V gene is TRBV5-5, the J gene TRBJ2-1; the match to TRBD2 covers 7 bases. The junction had 10 bases not matched to a gene; V was cut back by 4 bases and J by 3 bases. CDR1 and CDR2 (germline): SGHKS, YYEKEE (reference sequence). The CDR3 is 16 amino acids. CDR3 sequence: CASSGRSGEDYNEQFF. As DNA, the CDR3 is TGTGCCAGCAGCGGGAGGAGCGGGGAAGACTACAATGAGCAGTTCTTC.

The chain recombines TRBV19 with TRBJ1-1; D may be TRBD1 (5 bases). Trimming removed 4 bases from V and 11 bases from J, with 14 bases in between. This CDR3 has 12 amino acids. Per germline, CDR1 LNHDA and CDR2 SQIVND (reference sequence). The CDR3 region is CASSKRDLWAFF. The DNA for the CDR3 is TGTGCCAGTAGTAAACGGGACCTATGGGCTTTCTTT. Using reference TRBV19 and TRBJ1-1 for the parts outside the CDR3, the full variable domain is DGGITQSPKYLFRKEGQNVTLSCEQNLNHDAMYWYRQDPGQGLRLIYYSQIVNDFQKGDIAEGYSVSREKKESFPLTVTSAQKNPTAFYLCASSKRDLWAFFGQGTRLTVV.

The chain joins TRBV9 to TRBJ2-3; no reliable D call. Germline-derived CDR1 and CDR2 are SGDLS and YYNGEE. Between the trimmed V and J ends, which lost 1 base and 1 base, there was a span of 13 bases. This CDR3 is 16 amino acids long. CDR3 region: CASSVTIGEGTDTQYF. CDR3 bases: TGTGCCAGCAGCGTAACGATCGGTGAAGGCACAGATACGCAGTATTTT.

The chain recombines TRBV21-1 with TRBJ1-2; TRBD1 reflects the table's D call only, with no check against the DNA. TRBV21-1 constitutes a pseudogene. The CDR3 sequence is 17 residues long. The DNA for the CDR3 is TGTGCCAGCAGCAAAAAACAGTCAGGGGTTTGGGTTGGAGGCTACACCTTC. Residues: CASSKKQSGVWVGGYTF.